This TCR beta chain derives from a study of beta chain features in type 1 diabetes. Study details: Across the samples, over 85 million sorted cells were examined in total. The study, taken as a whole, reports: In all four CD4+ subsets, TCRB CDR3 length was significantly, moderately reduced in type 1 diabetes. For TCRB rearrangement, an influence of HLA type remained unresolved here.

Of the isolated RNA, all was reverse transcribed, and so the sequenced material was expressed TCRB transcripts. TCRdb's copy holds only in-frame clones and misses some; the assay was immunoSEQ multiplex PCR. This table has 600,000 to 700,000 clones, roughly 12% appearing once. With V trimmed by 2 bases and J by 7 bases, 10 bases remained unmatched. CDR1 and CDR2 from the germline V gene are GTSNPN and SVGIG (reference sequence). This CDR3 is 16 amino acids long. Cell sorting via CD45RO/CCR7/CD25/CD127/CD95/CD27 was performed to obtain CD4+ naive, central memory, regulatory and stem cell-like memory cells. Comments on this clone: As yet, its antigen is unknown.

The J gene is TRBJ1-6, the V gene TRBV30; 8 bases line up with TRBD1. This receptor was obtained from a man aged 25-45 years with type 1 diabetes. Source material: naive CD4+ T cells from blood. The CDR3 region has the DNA TGTGCCTGGAGTTTATACGCCCGGGACAGGAATTCACCCCTCCACTTT. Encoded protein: CAWSLYARDRNSPLHF.